This T cell receptor beta chain was identified in a study of Ad26.COV2.S vaccination and SARS-CoV-2 variants. Study in general: In the study, Ad26.COV2.S was injected intramuscularly once, or twice 56 days apart.

Study observations and caveats: Compared with placebo recipients, vaccine recipients had higher spike-specific TCR breadth.

Points on this clone: Its antigen is not identified.

Generated by immunoSEQ multiplex PCR, the TCRdb table keeps only in-frame clones and is missing some. This table has 380,000 or so clones, approximately 90% appearing once. The CDR3 totals 16 residues. Treatment reported: some 20 received Ad26.COV2.S at low or high dose, single or two shots; about 5 received placebo; per-sample allocation not given. Collection of samples fell on day 63 after the first vaccine or placebo injection. Immunization relied on an Ad26 vector, which expressed Wuhan-strain SARS-CoV-2 spike. Sequencing used peripheral blood, obtained in a trial of Ad26.COV2.S vaccine versus placebo. The chain employs TRBV12-2 and TRBJ2-1; the table assigns TRBD2, which was not confirmed against the DNA. TRBV12-2 is termed a pseudogene. The sequence came from a person between 18 and 60 years old who received the Ad26.COV2.S COVID-19 vaccine or a placebo. The CDR3 DNA reads as TGTGCAAGTCGGAGAGGGACTAGCGGGGGGGACAATGAGCAGTTCTTC. Its protein product is CASRRGTSGGDNEQFF.